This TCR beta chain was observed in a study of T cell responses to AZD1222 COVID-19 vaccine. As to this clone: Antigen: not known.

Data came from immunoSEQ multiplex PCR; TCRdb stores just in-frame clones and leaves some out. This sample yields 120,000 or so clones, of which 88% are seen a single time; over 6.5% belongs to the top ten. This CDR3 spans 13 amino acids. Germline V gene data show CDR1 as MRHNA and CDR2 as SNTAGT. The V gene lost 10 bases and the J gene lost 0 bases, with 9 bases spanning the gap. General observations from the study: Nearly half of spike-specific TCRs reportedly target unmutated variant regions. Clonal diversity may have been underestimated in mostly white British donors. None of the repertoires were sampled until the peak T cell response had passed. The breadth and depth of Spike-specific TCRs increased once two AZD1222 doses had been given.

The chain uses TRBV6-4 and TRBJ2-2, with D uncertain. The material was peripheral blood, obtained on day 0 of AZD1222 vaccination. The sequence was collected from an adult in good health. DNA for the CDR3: TGTGCCATATACAGCTCGAACACCGGGGAGCTGTTTTTT. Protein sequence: CAIYSSNTGELFF.